Listed here are 9 T cell receptor beta chains from one sample, sequenced in a study of control samples from healthy donors and cancer patients. The data were produced by immunoSEQ multiplex PCR, yet TCRdb's version contains in-frame clones alone and is incomplete. The sample has about 44,000 clones; about 87% are singletons. Sample: PBMCs. Every receptor here comes from a woman between 55 and 75 years old with lung cancer.

The chain links TRBV6-5 to TRBJ2-7; TRBD1 matches at 8 bases. The germline V gene encodes CDR1 MNHEY and CDR2 SVGAGI. J gave up 3 bases and V 6 bases, and 10 bases lay outside the gene matches. The CDR3 length is 15 residues. The CDR3 nucleotides read TGTGCCAGCAGGCACGGACAGGGAGACTACTACGAGCAGTACTTC. It codes for CASRHGQGDYYEQYF.

The chain is built from TRBV12-3 or TRBV12-4 and TRBJ1-5; 7 positions agree with TRBD1. With V trimmed by 5 bases and J by 5 bases, 3 bases remained unmatched. The CDR3 is 13 amino acids. CDR3 protein: CASSGQAHQPQHF. CDR3 nucleotide sequence: TGTGCCAGCAGTGGACAGGCCCATCAGCCCCAGCATTTT.

The gene calls are TRBV6-2 or TRBV6-3 and TRBJ1-3, with D unclear. The CDR3 is made up of 14 amino acids. The germline gives CDR1 MNHEY, CDR2 SVGEGT. Trimming took off 2 bases at V and 4 bases at J, with 9 bases between the two ends. CDR3 loop: CASSYRAGGNTIYF. The CDR3 DNA sequence: TGTGCCAGCAGTTACAGAGCAGGCGGAAACACCATATATTTT.

This clone is a singleton in its sample. The chain links TRBV7-9 to TRBJ2-2; 14 bases are a match to TRBD2. The CDR3 extends over 17 amino acids. CDR1 and CDR2 from the germline V gene are SEHNR and FQNEAQ (reference sequence). V shed 5 bases and J 6 bases; nucleotides not matched to a gene: 8. The CDR3 coding sequence is TGTGCCAGCAGCCGCCTCGGGACTAGCGGGAGTGCCGGGGAGCTGTTTTTT. Its protein is CASSRLGTSGSAGELFF. Supplemented by reference TRBV7-9 and TRBJ2-2, the full variable domain reads DTGVSQNPRHKITKRGQNVTFRCDPISEHNRLYWYRQTLGQGPEFLTYFQNEAQLEKSRLLSDRFSAERPKGSFSTLEIQRTEQGDSAMYLCASSRLGTSGSAGELFFGEGSRLTVL.

The CDR3 DNA follows: TGTGCCAGCAATCACAGGTCCCTGGCTGATGAGCAGTTCTTC. It encodes CASNHRSLADEQFF. The chain is built from TRBV6-5 and TRBJ2-1; weak D call: TRBD1 (5 bases). CDR1 MNHEY and CDR2 SVGAGI come from the germline V gene. The CDR3 loop spans 14 amino acids. Trimming removed 7 bases from V and 8 bases from J, with 18 bases in between.

The V gene is TRBV19, the J gene TRBJ1-5; D perhaps matches TRBD1 (5 bases). The V gene's germline CDR1 is LNHDA and CDR2 SQIVND (reference sequence). The CDR3 runs to 16 residues. V was cut by 4 bases and J by 1 base, with 14 bases left in between. The CDR3 here is CASSSPFGASNQPQHF. CDR3 sequence (DNA): TGTGCCAGTAGTAGCCCCTTTGGGGCGAGCAATCAGCCCCAGCATTTT.

This clone appeared a few times. The CDR3 bases are TGTGCCAGCAGTTCAGGGGCTGGAAACACCATATATTTT. This gives the protein CASSSGAGNTIYF. The V call is TRBV6-6, the J call TRBJ1-3; TRBD1 is a possible D gene (6 bases). The CDR3 consists of 13 residues. With 4 bases removed from V and 2 bases from J, the gap between germline ends came to 6 bases. CDR1 and CDR2 from the germline V gene are MNHNY and SVGAGI (reference sequence).

The chain links TRBV6-6 to TRBJ2-7; 12 bases map to TRBD2. The V gene's germline CDR1 is MNHNY and CDR2 SVGAGI (reference sequence). The CDR3 runs to 17 residues. V shed 5 bases, J shed 3 bases, and the junction held 11 bases outside the gene matches. CDR3 residues: CASSPGLAGYGGYEQYF. DNA of the CDR3: TGTGCCAGCAGTCCGGGACTAGCGGGTTATGGCGGCTACGAGCAGTACTTC.

This chain uses TRBV7-9 with TRBJ1-1, with unresolved D. V lost 3 bases to trimming and J lost 1 base, with 9 bases between them. CDR1 is SEHNR, CDR2 FQNEAQ, per germline (reference sequence). CDR3 length: 14 amino acids. The CDR3 sequence is CASSFLPGNTEAFF. The CDR3, as DNA: TGTGCCAGCAGCTTTCTGCCGGGGAACACTGAAGCTTTCTTT.